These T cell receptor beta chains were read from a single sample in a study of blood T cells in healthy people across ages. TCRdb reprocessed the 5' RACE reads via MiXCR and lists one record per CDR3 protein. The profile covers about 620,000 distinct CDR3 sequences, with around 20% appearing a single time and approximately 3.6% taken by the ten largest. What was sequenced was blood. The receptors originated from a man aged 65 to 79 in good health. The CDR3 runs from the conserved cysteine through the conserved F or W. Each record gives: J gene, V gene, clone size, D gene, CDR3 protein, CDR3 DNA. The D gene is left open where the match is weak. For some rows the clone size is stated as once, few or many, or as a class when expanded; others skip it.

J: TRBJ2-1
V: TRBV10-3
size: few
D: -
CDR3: CAISAGTSYNEQFF
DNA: TGTGCCATCAGTGCCGGGACAAGCTACAATGAGCAGTTCTTC

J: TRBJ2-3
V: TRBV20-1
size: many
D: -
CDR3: CSARGDEGPVDTQYF
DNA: TGCAGTGCTAGAGGGGACGAAGGCCCCGTAGATACGCAGTATTTT

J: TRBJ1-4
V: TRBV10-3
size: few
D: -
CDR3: CAISESRGGEKLFF
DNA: TGTGCCATTAGTGAGTCGAGAGGAGGGGAAAAACTGTTTTTT

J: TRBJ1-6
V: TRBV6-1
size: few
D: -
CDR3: CASRRRSDPGNSPLHF
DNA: TGTGCCAGCAGACGCCGGTCGGATCCTGGTAATTCACCCCTCCACTTT

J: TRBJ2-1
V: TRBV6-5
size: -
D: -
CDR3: CASASSASSYNEQFF
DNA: TGTGCCAGCGCAAGTAGCGCTAGCTCCTACAATGAGCAGTTCTTC

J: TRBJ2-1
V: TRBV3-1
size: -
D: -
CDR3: CASSQEAYEQFF
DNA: TGTGCCAGCAGCCAAGAGGCGTATGAGCAGTTCTTC

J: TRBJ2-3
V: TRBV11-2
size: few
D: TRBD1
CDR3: CASSPGTGNTDTQYF
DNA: TGTGCCAGCAGCCCCGGGACAGGGAATACAGATACGCAGTATTTT

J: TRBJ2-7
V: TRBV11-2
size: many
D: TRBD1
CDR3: CASSLGRFSLAPGTGDRKQYF
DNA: TGTGCCAGCAGCTTAGGCCGATTTAGCTTAGCGCCTGGGACAGGGGATCGGAAGCAGTACTTC

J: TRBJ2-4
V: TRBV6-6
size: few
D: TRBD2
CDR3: CASSYTRAGGGNIQYF
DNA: TGTGCCAGCAGTTACACCCGAGCGGGAGGGGGGAACATTCAGTACTTC

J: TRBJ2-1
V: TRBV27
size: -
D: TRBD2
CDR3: CASSLAWQGIGTSGSYEQFF
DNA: TGTGCCAGCAGTTTAGCATGGCAGGGCATAGGGACTAGCGGGAGTTATGAGCAGTTCTTC

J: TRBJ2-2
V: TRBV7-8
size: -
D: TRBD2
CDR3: CASSLEGGSNGELFF
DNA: TGTGCCAGCAGCTTAGAGGGCGGGAGTAACGGGGAGCTGTTTTTT

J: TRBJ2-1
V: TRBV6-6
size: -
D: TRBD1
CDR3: CASSYRTGTHNEQFF
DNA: TGTGCCAGCAGTTATAGGACAGGGACGCATAATGAGCAGTTCTTC

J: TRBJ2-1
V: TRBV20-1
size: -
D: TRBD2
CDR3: CSATGTSNYNEQFF
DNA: TGCAGTGCAACCGGGACTAGCAACTACAATGAGCAGTTCTTC

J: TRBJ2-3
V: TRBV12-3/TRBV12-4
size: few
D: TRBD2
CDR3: CASIPSYGGADTQYF
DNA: TGTGCCAGCATCCCTTCTTACGGGGGGGCAGATACGCAGTATTTT

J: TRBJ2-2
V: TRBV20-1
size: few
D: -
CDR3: CSARDGTSLFGELFF
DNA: TGCAGTGCTAGAGACGGGACGTCTTTATTTGGGGAGCTGTTTTTT

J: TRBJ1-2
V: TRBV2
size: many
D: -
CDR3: CASSLENYGYTF
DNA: TGTGCCAGCAGTTTAGAGAACTATGGCTACACCTTC